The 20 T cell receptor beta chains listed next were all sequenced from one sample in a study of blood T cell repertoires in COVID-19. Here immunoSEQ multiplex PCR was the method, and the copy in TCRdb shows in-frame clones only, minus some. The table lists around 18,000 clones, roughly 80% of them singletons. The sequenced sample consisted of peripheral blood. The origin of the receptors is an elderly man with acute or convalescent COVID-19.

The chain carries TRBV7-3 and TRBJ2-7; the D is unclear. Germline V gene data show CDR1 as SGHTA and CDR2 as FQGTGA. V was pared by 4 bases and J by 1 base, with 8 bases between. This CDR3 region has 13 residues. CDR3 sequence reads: CASSSYLSYEQYF. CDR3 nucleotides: TGTGCCAGCAGCTCCTACCTTTCCTACGAGCAGTACTTC.

As DNA, the CDR3 is TGTGCCAGCACCTTCGGGCAGGGGGGTGGCTATGGCTACACCTTC. It specifies CASTFGQGGGYGYTF. V and J are TRBV2 and TRBJ1-2; 7 bases align to TRBD1. Germline V CDR1 and CDR2: SNHLY, FYNNEI. Germline trimming cut 7 bases from V and 4 bases from J; bases unmatched to any gene: 12. This CDR3 region has 15 residues. Supplemented by reference TRBV2 and TRBJ1-2, the full variable domain reads EPEVTQTPSHQVTQMGQEVILRCVPISNHLYFYWYRQILGQKVEFLVSFYNNEISEKSEIFDDQFSVERPDGSNFTLKIRSTKLEDSAMYFCASTFGQGGGYGYTFGSGTRLTVV.

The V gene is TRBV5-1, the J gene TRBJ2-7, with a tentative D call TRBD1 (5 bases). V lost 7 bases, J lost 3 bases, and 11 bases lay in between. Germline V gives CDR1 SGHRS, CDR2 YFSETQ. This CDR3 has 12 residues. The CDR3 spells CASRSDSYEQYF. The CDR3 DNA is TGCGCCAGCCGTTCTGACAGCTACGAGCAGTACTTC.

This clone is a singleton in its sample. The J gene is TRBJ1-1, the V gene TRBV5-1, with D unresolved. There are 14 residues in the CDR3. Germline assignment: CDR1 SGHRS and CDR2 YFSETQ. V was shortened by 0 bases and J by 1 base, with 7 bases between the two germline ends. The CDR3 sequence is CASSLVGANTEAFF. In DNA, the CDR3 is TGCGCCAGCAGCTTGGTGGGAGCGAACACTGAAGCTTTCTTT.

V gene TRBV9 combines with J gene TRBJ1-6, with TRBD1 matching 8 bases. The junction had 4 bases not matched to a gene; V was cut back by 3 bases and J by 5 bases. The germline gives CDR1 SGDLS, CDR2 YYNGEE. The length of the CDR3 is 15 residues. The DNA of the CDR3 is TGTGCCAGCAGCGCCGTGACAGGGGATAATTCACCCCTCCACTTT. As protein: CASSAVTGDNSPLHF. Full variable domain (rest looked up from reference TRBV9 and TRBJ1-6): DSGVTQTPKHLITATGQRVTLRCSPRSGDLSVYWYQQSLDQGLQFLIQYYNGEERAKGNILERFSAQQFPDLHSELNLSSLELGDSALYFCASSAVTGDNSPLHFGNGTRLTVT.

The CDR3: CASSSGGGNYEQYF. CDR3 coding DNA: TGTGCCAGCAGCTCTGGGGGGGGGAACTACGAGCAGTACTTC. The V gene is TRBV11-3, the J gene TRBJ2-7; 7 bases agree with TRBD2. This CDR3 spans 14 amino acids. The J segment lost 3 bases and the V segment lost 4 bases, leaving 6 bases of the junction unmatched. CDR1 and CDR2 from the germline V gene are SGHNT and YENEEA.

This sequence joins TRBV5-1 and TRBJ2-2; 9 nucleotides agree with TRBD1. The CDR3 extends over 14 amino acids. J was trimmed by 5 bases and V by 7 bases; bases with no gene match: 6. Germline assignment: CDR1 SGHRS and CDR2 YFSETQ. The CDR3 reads CASQSDRGTGELFF. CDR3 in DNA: TGCGCCAGCCAATCGGACAGGGGTACCGGGGAGCTGTTTTTT.

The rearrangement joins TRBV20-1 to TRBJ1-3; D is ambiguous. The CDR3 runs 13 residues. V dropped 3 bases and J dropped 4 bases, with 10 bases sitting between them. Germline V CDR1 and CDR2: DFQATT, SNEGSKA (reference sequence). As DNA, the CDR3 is TGCAGTGCTAGTGCGGGTCTGGGAAACACCATATATTTT. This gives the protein CSASAGLGNTIYF.

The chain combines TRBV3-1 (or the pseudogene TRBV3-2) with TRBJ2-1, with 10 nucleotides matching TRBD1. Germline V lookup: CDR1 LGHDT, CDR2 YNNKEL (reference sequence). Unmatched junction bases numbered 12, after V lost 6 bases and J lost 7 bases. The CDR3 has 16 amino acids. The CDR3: CASRPATGGKGNEQFF. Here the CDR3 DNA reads TGTGCCAGCAGACCAGCGACAGGGGGCAAAGGGAATGAGCAGTTCTTC.

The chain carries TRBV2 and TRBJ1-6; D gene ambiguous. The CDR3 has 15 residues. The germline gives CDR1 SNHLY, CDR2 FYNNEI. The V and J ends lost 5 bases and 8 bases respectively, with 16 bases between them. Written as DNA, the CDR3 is TGTGCCAGCAGTCCACCAGGCGGGAGGTATTCACCCCTCCACTTT. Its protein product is CASSPPGGRYSPLHF.

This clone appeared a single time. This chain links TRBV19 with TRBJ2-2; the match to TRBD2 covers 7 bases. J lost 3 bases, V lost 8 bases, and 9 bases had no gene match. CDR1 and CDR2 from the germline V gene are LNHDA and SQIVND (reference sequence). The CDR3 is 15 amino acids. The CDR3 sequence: CASLGRGLYTGELFF. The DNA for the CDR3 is TGTGCCAGTCTAGGGAGGGGACTCTACACCGGGGAGCTGTTTTTT. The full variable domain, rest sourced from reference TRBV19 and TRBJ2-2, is DGGITQSPKYLFRKEGQNVTLSCEQNLNHDAMYWYRQDPGQGLRLIYYSQIVNDFQKGDIAEGYSVSREKKESFPLTVTSAQKNPTAFYLCASLGRGLYTGELFFGEGSRLTVL.

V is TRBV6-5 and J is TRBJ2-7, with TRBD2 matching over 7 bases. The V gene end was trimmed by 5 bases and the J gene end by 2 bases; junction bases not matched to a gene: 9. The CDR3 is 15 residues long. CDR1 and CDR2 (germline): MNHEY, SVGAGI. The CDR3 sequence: CASSNPGGGAYEQYF. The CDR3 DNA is TGTGCCAGCAGTAACCCTGGGGGAGGGGCCTACGAGCAGTACTTC.

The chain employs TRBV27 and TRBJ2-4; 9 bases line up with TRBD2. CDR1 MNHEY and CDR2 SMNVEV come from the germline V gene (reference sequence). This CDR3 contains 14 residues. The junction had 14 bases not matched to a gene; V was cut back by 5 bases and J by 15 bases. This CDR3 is CASSPLTAGGPRYF. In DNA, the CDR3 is TGTGCCAGCAGTCCCCTAACAGCGGGGGGCCCTCGGTACTTC.

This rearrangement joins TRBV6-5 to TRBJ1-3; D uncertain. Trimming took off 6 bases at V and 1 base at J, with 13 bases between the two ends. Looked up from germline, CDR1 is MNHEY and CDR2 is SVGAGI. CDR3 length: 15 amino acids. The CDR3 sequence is CASRTSRDSGNTIYF. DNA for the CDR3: TGTGCCAGCAGGACATCACGGGATTCTGGAAACACCATATATTTT.

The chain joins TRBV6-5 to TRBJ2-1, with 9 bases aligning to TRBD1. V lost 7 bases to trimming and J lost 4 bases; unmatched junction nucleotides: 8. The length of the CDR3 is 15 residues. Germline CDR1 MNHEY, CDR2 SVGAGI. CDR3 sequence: CASILGQGTYNEQFF. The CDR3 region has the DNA TGTGCCAGCATATTAGGACAGGGGACTTACAATGAGCAGTTCTTC.

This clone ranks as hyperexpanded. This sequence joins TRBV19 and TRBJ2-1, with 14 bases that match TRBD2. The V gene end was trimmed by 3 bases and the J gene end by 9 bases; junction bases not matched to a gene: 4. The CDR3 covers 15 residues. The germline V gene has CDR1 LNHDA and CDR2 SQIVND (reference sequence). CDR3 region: CASSMTSGGAGEQFF. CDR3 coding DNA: TGTGCCAGTAGTATGACTAGCGGGGGGGCCGGTGAGCAGTTCTTC.

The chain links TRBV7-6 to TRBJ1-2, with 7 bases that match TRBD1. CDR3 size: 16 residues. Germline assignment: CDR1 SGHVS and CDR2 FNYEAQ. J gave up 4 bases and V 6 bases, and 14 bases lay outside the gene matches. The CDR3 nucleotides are TGTGCCAGCAGTCAGGGGGAGGCAGGGGGAGGCTATGGCTACACCTTC. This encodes CASSQGEAGGGYGYTF.

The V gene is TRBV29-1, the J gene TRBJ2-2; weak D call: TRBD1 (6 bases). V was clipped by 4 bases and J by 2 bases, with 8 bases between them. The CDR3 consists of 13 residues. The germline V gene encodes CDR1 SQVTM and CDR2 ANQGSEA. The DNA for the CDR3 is TGCAGCGTTGGGGGGCTTAACACCGGGGAGCTGTTTTTT. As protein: CSVGGLNTGELFF.

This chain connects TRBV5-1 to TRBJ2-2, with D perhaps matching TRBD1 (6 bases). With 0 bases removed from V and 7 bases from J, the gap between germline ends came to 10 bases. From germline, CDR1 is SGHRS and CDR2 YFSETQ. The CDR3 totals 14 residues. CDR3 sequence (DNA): TGCGCCAGCAGCTTGGTATCCAGGGGCGGGGAGCTGTTTTTT. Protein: CASSLVSRGGELFF.

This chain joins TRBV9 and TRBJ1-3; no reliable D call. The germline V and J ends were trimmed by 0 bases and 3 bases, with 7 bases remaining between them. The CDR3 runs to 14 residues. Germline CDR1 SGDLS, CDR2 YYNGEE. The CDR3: CASSVEGGGNTIYF. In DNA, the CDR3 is TGTGCCAGCAGCGTAGAGGGAGGTGGAAACACCATATATTTT.